Below are 15 T cell receptor beta chains sequenced from a single sample in a study of tumor and adjacent non-tumor tissue in lung cancer. Three rounds of nested PCR, following a modified ARM-PCR protocol, produced the TCRbeta library. TCRdb re-derived calls from the multiplex PCR reads in MiXCR, one entry per CDR3 protein. The top ten hold about 25% of the sample, which has 200,000 to 250,000 distinct CDR3 sequences, around 71% seen once. RNA was extracted from bulk tissue without any cell sorting. Sequenced sample: lung tumor tissue. These receptors all stem from a man between 60 and 75 years old with non-small cell lung cancer.

The chain combines TRBV6-1 with TRBJ2-2; tentatively, D is TRBD2 (5 bases). The CDR3 length is 14 residues. V was shortened by 5 bases and J by 2 bases, with 9 bases between the two germline ends. Germline CDR1 is MNHNS and CDR2 is SASEGT. The CDR3 bases are TGTGCCAGCAGTTCCTGGACTAACACCGGGGAGCTGTTTTTT. Translating it yields CASSSWTNTGELFF.

Note on this clonotype: Relative to the germline gene, one junction end is altered; a read error may explain this. V gene TRBV6-1 combines with J gene TRBJ2-3; TRBD2 aligns across 12 bases. This CDR3 contains 15 residues. Germline assignment: CDR1 MNHNS and CDR2 SASEGT. As DNA, the CDR3 is TGTGCCAGCATCTCTAGCGGGAGGGCCATGGATATGCAGTATTTT. Translation gives CASISSGRAMDMQYF.

The J gene is TRBJ2-1, the V gene TRBV12-3 or TRBV12-4; D is perhaps TRBD1 (6 bases). The CDR3 sequence is 14 residues long. The germline V and J ends were trimmed by 6 bases and 8 bases, with 17 bases remaining between them. CDR3 residues: CASSHGTRGHEQFF. The CDR3, as DNA: TGTGCCAGCAGCCACGGGACAAGGGGACATGAGCAGTTCTTC.

The J gene is TRBJ1-5, the V gene TRBV20-1; 7 nucleotides align to TRBD1. Germline CDR1 DFQATT, CDR2 SNEGSKA (reference sequence). V trimming: 4 bases; J trimming: 11 bases; junction bases outside the gene matches: 17. The CDR3 contains 15 residues. CDR3 loop: CSATRTGLLGQSQHF. In DNA form, the CDR3 reads TGCAGTGCTACCCGGACAGGATTACTCGGGCAGTCCCAGCATTTT.

This clonotype was seen just once. One end of the junction does not line up with germline, which may come from a read error. Written as DNA, the CDR3 is TGTGCCAGCAGCACTTCCGTGTCTAGCGGGAGGGCCACCTACGAGCAGTGCTTC. Its translation is CASSTSVSSGRATYEQCF. The chain links TRBV4-2 to TRBJ2-7; 12 bases align to TRBD2. CDR1 and CDR2 (germline): LGHNA, YNFKEQ. This CDR3 region has 18 residues.

J is TRBJ2-2 and V is TRBV20-1; D is tentatively TRBD1 or TRBD2 (6 bases each). CDR1 is DFQATT, CDR2 SNEGSKA, per germline (reference sequence). This CDR3 comprises 15 residues. The CDR3 loop reads CNARRWGAGTGELFF. The CDR3 DNA reads as TGCAATGCCAGAAGATGGGGGGCGGGCACCGGGGAGCTGTTTTTT.

Concerning this clonotype itself: A much more abundant neighbour one base away suggests this may be a read error. V is TRBV29-1 and J is TRBJ1-1; TRBD1 aligns across 8 bases. The CDR3 extends over 13 amino acids. CDR1 SQVTM and CDR2 ANQGSEA come from the germline V gene. CDR3 sequence reads: CIATTGVGTEAFF. For the CDR3, the DNA is TGCATCGCGACGACAGGGGTTGGCACTGAAGCTTTCTTT.

The V and J genes are TRBV11-2 and TRBJ2-7; D remains unclear. This CDR3 comprises 14 residues. Germline loops: CDR1 SGHAT, CDR2 FQNNGV. Trimming took off 2 bases at V and 3 bases at J, with 11 bases between the two ends. The CDR3 is CASSLPAIRYEQYF. The CDR3 DNA is TGTGCCAGCAGCTTACCAGCGATCCGCTACGAGCAGTACTTC. Variable domain in full (rest from reference TRBV11-2 and TRBJ2-7): EAGVAQSPRYKIIEKRQSVAFWCNPISGHATLYWYQQILGQGPKLLIQFQNNGVVDDSQLPKDRFSAERLKGVDSTLKIQPAKLEDSAVYLCASSLPAIRYEQYFGPGTRLTVT.

About this clonotype itself: Its ends do not fully match the called genes, so a read error is possible. This rearrangement joins TRBV11-3 to TRBJ2-5, with D perhaps TRBD2 (5 bases). The CDR3 is 14 amino acids. Germline V CDR1 and CDR2: SGHNT, YENEEA. CDR3 sequence: CANSTRVRGETQYF. In nucleotides, the CDR3 is TGTGCCAACAGCACTAGGGTGCGTGGGGAGACCCAGTACTTC.

The V call is TRBV11-3, the J call TRBJ2-7; D is perhaps TRBD2 (5 bases). Germline CDR1 reads SGHNT; CDR2 reads YENEEA. The ends were cut back, 3 bases at V and 7 bases at J, with 7 bases in the middle. CDR3 length: 11 residues. CDR3 bases: TGTGCCAGCAGCTTTGGGAGTGAGCAGTACTTC. Protein product: CASSFGSEQYF.

Concerning this clonotype: This likely comes from a read error, as the CDR3 has no conserved phenylalanine or tryptophan at its end. CDR3 loop: CASSWRLAGGTDKQYL. As DNA, the CDR3 is TGTGCCAGCAGCTGGAGGCTAGCGGGAGGCACAGATAAGCAGTATCTT. The gene calls are TRBV5-4 and TRBJ2-3, with TRBD2 identical over 11 bases. The V gene's germline CDR1 is SGHNT and CDR2 YYREEE (reference sequence). The CDR3 length is 16 residues.

As regards this clonotype: At one of its ends the junction is not consistent with the germline gene, which may arise from a read error. CDR3 residues: CASRFLVSWDTGELLF. CDR3 nucleotides: TGTGCCAGCAGGTTCCTGGTCTCGTGGGACACCGGGGAGCTGTTATTT. The V and J genes are TRBV11-2 and TRBJ2-2, with a tentative D call TRBD1 (6 bases). There are 16 residues in the CDR3. Germline V gene data show CDR1 as SGHAT and CDR2 as FQNNGV. The variable domain in full, with the rest retrieved from reference TRBV11-2 and TRBJ2-2, is EAGVAQSPRYKIIEKRQSVAFWCNPISGHATLYWYQQILGQGPKLLIQFQNNGVVDDSQLPKDRFSAERLKGVDSTLKIQPAKLEDSAVYLCASRFLVSWDTGELLFGEGSRLTVL.

V usage is TRBV29-1 and J usage is TRBJ2-7; possibly TRBD2 for D (6 bases). This CDR3 is 16 amino acids long. V was cut by 2 bases and J by 6 bases, with 23 bases left in between. Germline V gene lookup returns CDR1 SQVTM and CDR2 ANQGSEA. CDR3 nucleotide sequence: TGCAGCGTTGAATTCGGGAGTCACGGGAGTGCTTCCGAGCAGTACTTC. Protein: CSVEFGSHGSASEQYF.

About this clonotype itself: A read error may account for a junction end that differs from germline. The chain has TRBV20-1 and TRBJ1-5; 10 nucleotides align to TRBD1. In germline, CDR1 is DFQATT, CDR2 SNEGSKA (reference sequence). CDR3 length equals 16 residues. In DNA form, the CDR3 reads TGCGGTGCTAGAGCCGTAGACAGGGGGCGTTATCAGCCCCAGCATTTT. This codes for CGARAVDRGRYQPQHF.

As for this clonotype: Its ends do not fully match the called genes, so a read error is possible. V is TRBV11-2 and J is TRBJ2-5, with D hard to call. The germline V gene has CDR1 SGHAT and CDR2 FQNNGV. This CDR3 comprises 14 residues. Here the CDR3 reads CTSSSRQVQETQYF. CDR3 nucleotide sequence: TGTACCAGCAGCTCTAGGCAGGTCCAAGAGACCCAGTACTTC.